In its sample, the clone carrying this TCR beta chain was seen once. Its antigen is still unknown. All patients were mismatch repair deficient, assessed by either PCR or immunohistochemistry. TCR sequencing covered a few patients who responded to pembrolizumab. The germline V gene has CDR1 SGHRS and CDR2 YFSETQ. The CDR3 runs 17 residues. With V trimmed by 3 bases and J by 4 bases, 6 bases remained unmatched. The entry originates in a study of PD-1 blockade in mismatch repair-deficient tumors. In the study overall: Patients had around twelve mismatch repair-deficient cancer types, all previously treated and progressing.

The table came from immunoSEQ multiplex PCR; TCRdb's copy has only in-frame clones and leaves some out. Here the sample spans approximately 110,000 clones, about 74% being singletons. The study, taken as a whole, reports: Rapid post-treatment expansion, then contraction, generally preceding radiologic response, marked tumor-resident clones.

This receptor was obtained from an adult with mismatch repair-deficient cancer. V and J are TRBV5-1 and TRBJ2-3; 15 bases map to TRBD2. This material consisted of peripheral blood, taken roughly 13 months after starting pembrolizumab. For the CDR3, the DNA is TGCGCCAGCAGCTCGGGACTAGCGGGAGGTGGTGCAGATACGCAGTATTTT. Translating it yields CASSSGLAGGGADTQYF.